This record concerns one T cell receptor (beta chain) sequence. The protocol was immunoSEQ multiplex PCR, while the TCRdb copy is restricted to in-frame clones and leaves out a portion. The sample includes some 65,000 clones, about 90% of them seen just once. The entry originates in a study of blood T cell repertoires in COVID-19. Study in general: Acute and convalescent COVID-19 samples came from the United States, Italy and Spain.

With 5 bases removed from V and 4 bases from J, the gap between germline ends came to 15 bases. The CDR3 length is 14 residues. CDR1 and CDR2 (germline): SGHTA, FQGNSA. The sequence was collected from an elderly woman with active COVID-19. V is TRBV7-2 and J is TRBJ2-7; no definite D call. The sequenced sample was peripheral blood. The chain's CDR3 is CASSMRVRDYEQYF. The DNA for the CDR3 is TGTGCCAGCAGCATGCGAGTGCGAGATTACGAGCAGTACTTC.